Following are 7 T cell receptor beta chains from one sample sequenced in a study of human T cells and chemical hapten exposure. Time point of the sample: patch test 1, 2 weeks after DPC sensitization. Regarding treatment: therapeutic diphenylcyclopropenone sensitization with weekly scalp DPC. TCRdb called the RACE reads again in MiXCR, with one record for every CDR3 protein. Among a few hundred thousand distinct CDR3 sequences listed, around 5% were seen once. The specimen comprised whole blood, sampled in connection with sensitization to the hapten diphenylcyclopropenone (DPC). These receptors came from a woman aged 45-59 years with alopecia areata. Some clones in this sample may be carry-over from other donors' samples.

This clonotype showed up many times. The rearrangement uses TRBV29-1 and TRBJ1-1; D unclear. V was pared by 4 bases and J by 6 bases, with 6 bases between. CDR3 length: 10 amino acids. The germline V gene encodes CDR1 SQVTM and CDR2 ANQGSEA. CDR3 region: CSVADPEAFF. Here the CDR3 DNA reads TGCAGCGTTGCGGACCCTGAAGCTTTCTTT.

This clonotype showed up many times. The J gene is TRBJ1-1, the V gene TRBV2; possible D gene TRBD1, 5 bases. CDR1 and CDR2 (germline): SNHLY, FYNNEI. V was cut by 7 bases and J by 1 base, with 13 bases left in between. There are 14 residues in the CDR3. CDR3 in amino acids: CASINGQRNTEAFF. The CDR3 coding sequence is TGTGCCAGCATCAACGGACAACGGAACACTGAAGCTTTCTTT.

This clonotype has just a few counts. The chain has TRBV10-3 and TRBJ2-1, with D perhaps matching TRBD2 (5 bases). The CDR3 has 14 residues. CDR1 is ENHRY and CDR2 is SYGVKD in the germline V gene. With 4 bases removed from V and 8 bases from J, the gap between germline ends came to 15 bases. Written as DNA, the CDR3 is TGTGCCATCAGTGTCGCCGGGCCGAGGGATGAGCAGTTCTTC. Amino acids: CAISVAGPRDEQFF.

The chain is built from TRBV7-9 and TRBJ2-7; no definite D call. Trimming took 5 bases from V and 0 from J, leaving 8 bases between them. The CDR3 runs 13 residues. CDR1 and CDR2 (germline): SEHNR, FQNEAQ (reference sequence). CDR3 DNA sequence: TGTGCCAGCAGCCCGATCAGCTCCTACGAGCAGTACTTC. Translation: CASSPISSYEQYF.

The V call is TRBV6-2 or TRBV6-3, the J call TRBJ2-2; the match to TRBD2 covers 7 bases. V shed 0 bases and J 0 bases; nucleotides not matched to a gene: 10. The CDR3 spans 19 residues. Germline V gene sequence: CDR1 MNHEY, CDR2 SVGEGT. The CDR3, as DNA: TGTGCCAGCAGTTACTCTCTTCACCCTAGCGGACCGAACACCGGGGAGCTGTTTTTT. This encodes CASSYSLHPSGPNTGELFF.

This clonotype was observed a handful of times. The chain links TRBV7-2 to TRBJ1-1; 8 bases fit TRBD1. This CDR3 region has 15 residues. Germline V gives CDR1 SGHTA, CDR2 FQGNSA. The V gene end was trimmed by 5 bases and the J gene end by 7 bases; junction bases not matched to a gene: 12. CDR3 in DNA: TGTGCCAGCAGCCCGATTTCAGGGGGCGCCAGTGAAGCTTTCTTT. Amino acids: CASSPISGGASEAFF.

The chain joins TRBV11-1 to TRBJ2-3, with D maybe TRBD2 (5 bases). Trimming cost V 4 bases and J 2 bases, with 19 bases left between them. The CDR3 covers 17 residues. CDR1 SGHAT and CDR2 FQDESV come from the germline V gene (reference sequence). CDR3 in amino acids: CASSYSGTRGFTDTQYF. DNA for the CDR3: TGTGCCAGCAGCTACTCTGGTACTAGAGGGTTCACAGATACGCAGTATTTT.